Here is one TCR beta chain with its context. Its antigen remains unknown. This sample is part of a study of T cell responses to AZD1222 COVID-19 vaccine. CDR1 is MNHEY and CDR2 is SVGEGT in the germline V gene. The CDR3 totals 15 residues. V gave up 0 bases and J gave up 0 bases, with 9 bases separating them. Using immunoSEQ multiplex PCR, the repertoire was profiled, and TCRdb retains in-frame clones only, with some absent. The data contain some 180,000 clones, over 80% of them singletons. Study-level points and caveats: There were vaccine-associated CD4 TCRs across spike, dominant at 160-218 and 743-854.

The rearrangement links TRBV6-2 or TRBV6-3 to TRBJ2-7; no reliable D call. The sample here was peripheral blood, taken on day 0 of AZD1222 vaccination. This clonotype was sampled from an adult in good health. The CDR3 is CASSYSDRYSYEQYF. CDR3 sequence (DNA): TGTGCCAGCAGTTACTCGGACCGTTACTCCTACGAGCAGTACTTC.